Shown below are 21 T cell receptor beta chains from a single sample sequenced in a study of blood T cell repertoires in COVID-19 (dated by TCRdb to 2018 to 2020). Library creation used the immunoSEQ multiplex PCR assay. In its TCRdb copy, this immuneACCESS table keeps in-frame sequences only and misses some clones. Where compared with another copy, unresolved V genes explain less than half of these, and the others have no known cause. For this sample there are about 46,000 clones; approximately 89% appear just once. About 7.3% of the sample comes from the top ten. Source material: peripheral blood. Receptors were obtained from a man over 45 with acute or convalescent COVID-19.

The count of this clone is one. The chain has TRBV9 and TRBJ2-3; 13 bases fit TRBD2. From germline, CDR1 is SGDLS and CDR2 YYNGEE. Unmatched junction bases numbered 6, after V lost 4 bases and J lost 1 base. This CDR3 spans 17 amino acids. Written as DNA, the CDR3 is TGTGCCAGCAGCCCACTAGCGGGAGGGGACGGCACAGATACGCAGTATTTT. Protein: CASSPLAGGDGTDTQYF.

The chain links TRBV10-3 to TRBJ2-7; D remains ambiguous. Trimming removed 3 bases from V and 3 bases from J, with 9 bases in between. This CDR3 has 13 amino acids. Germline CDR1 and CDR2: ENHRY and SYGVKD. This chain's CDR3 is CAISDSVNYEQYF. The CDR3 region has the DNA TGTGCCATCAGTGACTCGGTGAACTACGAGCAGTACTTC.

The V and J genes are TRBV6-5 and TRBJ1-2; D might be TRBD1 (6 bases). V was pared by 8 bases and J by 8 bases, with 18 bases between. Germline CDR1 is MNHEY and CDR2 is SVGAGI. The CDR3 consists of 13 residues. For the CDR3, the DNA is TGTGCCAGCGCAAGGGGAGGGGGTGGAGGCTACACCTTC. Amino acids: CASARGGGGGYTF.

The rearrangement uses TRBV2 and TRBJ2-2, with 7 bases that match TRBD1. V gave up 8 bases and J gave up 6 bases; unmatched junction bases: 12. The germline gives CDR1 SNHLY, CDR2 FYNNEI. The length of the CDR3 is 15 residues. CDR3 DNA: TGTGCCAGCGGACAGGTGCGTCTTGACGCCGGGGAGCTGTTTTTT. Protein: CASGQVRLDAGELFF.

The chain couples TRBV5-6 to TRBJ1-4, with D tentatively TRBD1 (5 bases). The CDR3 extends over 15 amino acids. Germline CDR1 is SGHDT and CDR2 is YYEEEE. V gave up 2 bases and J gave up 6 bases, with 14 bases separating them. The CDR3 here is CASSLTGPGDEKLFF. CDR3 nucleotides: TGTGCCAGCAGCTTAACAGGCCCGGGGGATGAAAAACTGTTTTTT.

V gene TRBV6-2 or TRBV6-3 combines with J gene TRBJ1-2, with TRBD1 matching over 11 bases. V shed 3 bases and J 8 bases; nucleotides not matched to a gene: 8. CDR1 and CDR2 from the germline V gene are MNHEY and SVGEGT. This CDR3 comprises 15 residues. The DNA for the CDR3 is TGTGCCAGCAGTTATTCCGGGACAGGGGGTGTGGGCTACACCTTC. This gives the protein CASSYSGTGGVGYTF.

This clone was seen a few times. CDR3 sequence reads: CASRKTGDFTGELFF. The DNA of the CDR3 is TGTGCCAGCAGAAAGACAGGGGACTTCACCGGGGAGCTGTTTTTT. V usage is TRBV7-9 and J usage is TRBJ2-2; 8 bases fit TRBD1. The CDR3 is 15 amino acids. Looked up from germline, CDR1 is SEHNR and CDR2 is FQNEAQ (reference sequence). V was pared by 6 bases and J by 4 bases, with 7 bases of the junction left unmatched.

This clone showed up just a few times. The chain recombines TRBV5-4 with TRBJ1-4, with D tentatively TRBD1 (6 bases). Trimming left V 2 bases short and J 3 bases short, with 8 bases between. The CDR3 sequence is 14 residues long. The germline V gene has CDR1 SGHNT and CDR2 YYREEE (reference sequence). As DNA, the CDR3 is TGTGCCAGCAGCTTCAGGGGACCTAATGAAAAACTGTTTTTT. Translation: CASSFRGPNEKLFF.

The genes are TRBV6-1 and TRBJ1-1; the D gene is possibly TRBD1 (5 bases). There are 15 residues in the CDR3. Germline values: CDR1 MNHNS, CDR2 SASEGT. The V gene lost 3 bases and the J gene lost 0 bases, with 11 bases spanning the gap. CDR3 loop: CASSDRAGVNTEAFF. CDR3 DNA sequence: TGTGCCAGCAGTGATCGGGCGGGGGTGAACACTGAAGCTTTCTTT.

The chain joins TRBV12-5 to TRBJ2-1; 8 nucleotides agree with TRBD1. V dropped 5 bases and J dropped 5; count of bases not matched to a gene: 14. The CDR3 loop spans 17 amino acids. CDR1 is LGHNT, CDR2 FRNRAP, per germline. The CDR3 loop reads CASGLTEKAGGHNEQFF. DNA for the CDR3: TGTGCTAGTGGTCTGACCGAGAAGGCAGGGGGCCACAATGAGCAGTTCTTC.

The J gene is TRBJ1-1, the V gene TRBV19; D gene uncertain. The CDR3 extends over 13 amino acids. With 3 bases removed from V and 9 bases from J, the gap between germline ends came to 14 bases. CDR1 and CDR2 from the germline V gene are LNHDA and SQIVND (reference sequence). CDR3 DNA sequence: TGTGCCAGTAGTATTCTCGGGAATAATAAAGCTTTCTTT. Encoded protein: CASSILGNNKAFF.

This sequence joins TRBV2 and TRBJ1-5; D remains unclear. The CDR3 spans 14 residues. The germline V gene encodes CDR1 SNHLY and CDR2 FYNNEI. Trimming took off 4 bases at V and 6 bases at J, with 13 bases between the two ends. The CDR3, as DNA: TGTGCCAGCAGTGTCCCGGGAGAACTTCAGCCCCAGCATTTT. Protein sequence: CASSVPGELQPQHF. Full variable domain (missing parts from reference TRBV2 and TRBJ1-5): EPEVTQTPSHQVTQMGQEVILRCVPISNHLYFYWYRQILGQKVEFLVSFYNNEISEKSEIFDDQFSVERPDGSNFTLKIRSTKLEDSAMYFCASSVPGELQPQHFGDGTRLSIL.

Only one count was recorded for this clone. For the CDR3, the DNA is TGTGCCACCTTTTTCGTTTCCGCGGAGTACTACAATGAGCAGTTCTTC. The encoded protein is CATFFVSAEYYNEQFF. J is TRBJ2-1 and V is TRBV28; D is unresolved. V lost 10 bases, J lost 3 bases, and 22 bases lay in between. Germline V gene lookup returns CDR1 MDHEN and CDR2 SYDVKM. CDR3 size: 16 residues.

The J gene is TRBJ2-1, the V gene TRBV7-9; TRBD2 aligns across 7 bases. Germline lookup yields CDR1 SEHNR and CDR2 FQNEAQ (reference sequence). CDR3 length: 16 amino acids. J gave up 8 bases and V 4 bases, and 14 bases lay outside the gene matches. The CDR3 DNA reads as TGTGCCAGCAGCTCAAAAAGGCGGGGGAGTATGGATGAGCAGTTCTTC. Its protein is CASSSKRRGSMDEQFF.

This clone was seen just once. V gene TRBV3-1 (or the pseudogene TRBV3-2) combines with J gene TRBJ2-5; TRBD2 matches 8 bases. This CDR3 is built from 20 residues. Per germline, CDR1 LGHDT and CDR2 YNNKEL (reference sequence). V lost 0 bases, J lost 4 bases, and 19 bases stayed unmatched. In DNA, the CDR3 is TGTGCCAGCAGCCAAGATGGACCTATCCGGGAGGGCCGTTTAGGAGAGACCCAGTACTTC. It translates to CASSQDGPIREGRLGETQYF.

The gene calls are TRBV4-3 and TRBJ2-5; D is perhaps TRBD2 (5 bases). The CDR3 runs 15 residues. Germline V gene sequence: CDR1 LGHNA, CDR2 YSLEER. Deletions cut 0 bases from V and 0 bases from J, with 8 bases between. The CDR3 sequence is CASSQELGDQETQYF. The CDR3 DNA is TGCGCCAGCAGCCAAGAACTAGGAGACCAAGAGACCCAGTACTTC.

The chain combines TRBV2 with TRBJ2-1, with TRBD2 matching 8 bases. V shed 5 bases, J shed 10 bases, and the junction held 7 bases outside the gene matches. Germline V CDR1 and CDR2: SNHLY, FYNNEI. CDR3 size: 13 residues. The CDR3 DNA reads as TGTGCCAGCAGTACCGGGACTAGTTCCGAGCAGTTCTTC. Protein: CASSTGTSSEQFF.

This clone appeared once. The rearrangement links TRBV10-3 to TRBJ1-2; 7 nucleotides align to TRBD1. CDR1 and CDR2 (germline): ENHRY, SYGVKD. The V and J ends lost 6 bases and 1 base, in that order; junction bases with no gene match: 8. This CDR3 has 15 amino acids. CDR3 sequence: CAISDRQGLNYGYTF. CDR3 DNA: TGTGCCATCAGCGACAGACAGGGACTTAACTATGGCTACACCTTC.

J is TRBJ2-3 and V is TRBV9; 9 nucleotides line up with TRBD2. Trimming took 6 bases from V and 2 from J; bases not matched to a gene: 7. Germline V gene sequence: CDR1 SGDLS, CDR2 YYNGEE. This CDR3 spans 15 amino acids. Here the CDR3 reads CASNQAGGNTDTQYF. DNA of the CDR3: TGTGCCAGCAACCAAGCGGGGGGCAACACAGATACGCAGTATTTT.

J is TRBJ1-1 and V is TRBV18, with TRBD1 matching 7 bases. The CDR3 is made up of 16 amino acids. Trimming at V came to 2 bases and at J to 5 bases, leaving 11 bases not matched to a gene. Germline CDR1 is KGHSH and CDR2 is LQKENI. DNA for the CDR3: TGTGCCAGCTCACCATCAGGGGGTGGTGGAGGTACTGAAGCTTTCTTT. Translation gives CASSPSGGGGGTEAFF.

The chain uses TRBV3-1 (or the pseudogene TRBV3-2) and TRBJ2-7; D remains ambiguous. CDR1 and CDR2 from the germline V gene are LGHDT and YNNKEL (reference sequence). The CDR3 totals 15 residues. V lost 5 bases to trimming and J lost 5 bases, with 19 bases between them. CDR3 coding DNA: TGTGCCAGCAGCACCTCAGCGAACCTTTTCCACGAGCAGTACTTC. Translated, it gives CASSTSANLFHEQYF.